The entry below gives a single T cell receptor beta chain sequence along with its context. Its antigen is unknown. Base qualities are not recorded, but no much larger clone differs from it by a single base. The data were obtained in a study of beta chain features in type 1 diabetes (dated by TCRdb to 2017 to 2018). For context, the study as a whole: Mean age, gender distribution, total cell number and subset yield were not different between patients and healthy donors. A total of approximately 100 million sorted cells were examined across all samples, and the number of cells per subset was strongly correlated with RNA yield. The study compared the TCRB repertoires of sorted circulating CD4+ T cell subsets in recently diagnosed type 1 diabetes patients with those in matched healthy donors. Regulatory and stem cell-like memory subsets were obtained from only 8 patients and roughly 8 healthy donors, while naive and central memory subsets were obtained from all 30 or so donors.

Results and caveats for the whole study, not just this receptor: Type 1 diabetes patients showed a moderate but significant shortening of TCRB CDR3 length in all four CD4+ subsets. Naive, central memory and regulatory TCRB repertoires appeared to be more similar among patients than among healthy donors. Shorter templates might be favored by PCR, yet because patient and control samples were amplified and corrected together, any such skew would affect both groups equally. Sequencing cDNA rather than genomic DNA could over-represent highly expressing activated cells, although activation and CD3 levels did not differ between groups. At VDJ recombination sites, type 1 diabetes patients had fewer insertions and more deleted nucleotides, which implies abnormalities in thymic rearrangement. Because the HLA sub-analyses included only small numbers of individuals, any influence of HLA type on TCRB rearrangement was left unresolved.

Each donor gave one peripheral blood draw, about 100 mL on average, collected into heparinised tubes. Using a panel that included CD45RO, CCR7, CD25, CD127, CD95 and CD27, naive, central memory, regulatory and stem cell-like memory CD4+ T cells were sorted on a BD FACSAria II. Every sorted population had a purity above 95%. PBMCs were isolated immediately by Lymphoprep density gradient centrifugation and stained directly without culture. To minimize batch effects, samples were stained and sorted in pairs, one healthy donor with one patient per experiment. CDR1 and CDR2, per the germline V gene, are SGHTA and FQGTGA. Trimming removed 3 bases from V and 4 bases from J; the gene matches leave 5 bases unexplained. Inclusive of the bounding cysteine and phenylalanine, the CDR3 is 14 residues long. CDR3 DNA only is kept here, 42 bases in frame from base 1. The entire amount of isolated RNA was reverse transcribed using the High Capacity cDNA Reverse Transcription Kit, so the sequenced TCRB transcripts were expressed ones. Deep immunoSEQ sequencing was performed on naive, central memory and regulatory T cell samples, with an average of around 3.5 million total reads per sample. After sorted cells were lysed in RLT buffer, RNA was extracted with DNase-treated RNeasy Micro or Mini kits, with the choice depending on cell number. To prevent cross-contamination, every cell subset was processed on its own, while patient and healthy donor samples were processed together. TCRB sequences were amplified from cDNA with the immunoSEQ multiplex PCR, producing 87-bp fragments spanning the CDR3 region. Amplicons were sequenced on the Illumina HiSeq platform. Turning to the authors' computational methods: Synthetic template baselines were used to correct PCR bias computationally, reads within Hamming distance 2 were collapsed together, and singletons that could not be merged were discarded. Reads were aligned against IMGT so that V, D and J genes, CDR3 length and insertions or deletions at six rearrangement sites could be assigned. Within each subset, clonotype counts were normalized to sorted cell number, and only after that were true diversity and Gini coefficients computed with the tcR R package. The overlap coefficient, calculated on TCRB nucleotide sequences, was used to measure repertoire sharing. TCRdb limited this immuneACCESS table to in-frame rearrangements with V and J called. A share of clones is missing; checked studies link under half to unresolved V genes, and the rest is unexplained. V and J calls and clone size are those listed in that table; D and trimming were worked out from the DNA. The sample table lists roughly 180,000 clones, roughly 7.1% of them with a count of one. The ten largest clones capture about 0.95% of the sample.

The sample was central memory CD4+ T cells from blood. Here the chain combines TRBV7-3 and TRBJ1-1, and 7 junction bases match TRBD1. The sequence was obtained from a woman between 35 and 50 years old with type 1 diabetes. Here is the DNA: TGTGCCAGCAGCTTGGCAGGGGGGAGCACTGAAGCTTTCTTT. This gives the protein CASSLAGGSTEAFF.